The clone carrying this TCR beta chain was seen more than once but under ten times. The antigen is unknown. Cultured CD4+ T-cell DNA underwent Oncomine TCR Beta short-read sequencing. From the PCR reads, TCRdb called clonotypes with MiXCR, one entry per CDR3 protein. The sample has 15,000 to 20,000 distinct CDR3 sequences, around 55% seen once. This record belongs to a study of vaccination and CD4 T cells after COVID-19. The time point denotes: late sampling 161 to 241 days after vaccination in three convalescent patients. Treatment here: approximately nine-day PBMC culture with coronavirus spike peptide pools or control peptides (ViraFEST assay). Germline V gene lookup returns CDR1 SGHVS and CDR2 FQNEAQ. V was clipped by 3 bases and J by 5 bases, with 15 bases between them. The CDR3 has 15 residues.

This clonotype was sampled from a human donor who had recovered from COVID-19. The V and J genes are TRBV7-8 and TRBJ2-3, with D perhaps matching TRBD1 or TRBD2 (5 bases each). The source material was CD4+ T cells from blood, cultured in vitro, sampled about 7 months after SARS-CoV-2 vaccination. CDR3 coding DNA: TGTGCCAGCAGCTTGCTCTGGGGGAGTAGAGATACGCAGTATTTT. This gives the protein CASSLLWGSRDTQYF.